This T cell receptor (beta chain) is drawn from a study of T cell changes during pregnancy in multiple sclerosis. V lost 3 bases to trimming and J lost 4 bases; unmatched junction nucleotides: 6. This CDR3 has 15 amino acids. Germline lookup yields CDR1 SGHAT and CDR2 FQNNGV. Assay used: immunoSEQ multiplex PCR; TCRdb lists only in-frame clones, some missing. The table has tens of thousands of clones, approximately 89% seen once. The sample in question was CD4+ T cells from peripheral blood mononuclear cells, obtained after pregnancy. The source of this sequence is a female donor in good health, enrolled as a control in a pregnancy study. The V and J genes are TRBV11-2 and TRBJ2-5; 9 bases are a match to TRBD2. For the CDR3, the DNA is TGTGCCAGCAGCTTTCAGCTGCGGGAGGGAGAGACCCAGTACTTC. It yields the protein CASSFQLREGETQYF.